The 13 T cell receptor beta chains listed next were all sequenced from one sample in a study of T cells after yellow fever vaccination. MiXCR, run by TCRdb on the 5' RACE reads, gives a single entry per CDR3 protein. The table has a few hundred thousand distinct CDR3 sequences, 6.9% seen once. The starting material was CD4+ T cells sorted from PBMCs, obtained 15 days after the yellow fever booster vaccination. Receptor source: a man under 40 who received the YFV17D yellow fever vaccine.

This chain joins TRBV4-3 and TRBJ2-1, with TRBD2 identical over 8 bases. CDR1 is LGHNA, CDR2 YSLEER, per germline. The CDR3 loop spans 15 amino acids. With V trimmed by 0 bases and J by 5 bases, 3 bases remained unmatched. This chain's CDR3 is CASSQDLAGNNEQFF. The CDR3 coding sequence is TGCGCCAGCAGCCAAGATTTAGCGGGGAACAATGAGCAGTTCTTC.

This clonotype turned up a few times. The rearrangement joins TRBV7-6 to TRBJ2-7; 8 bases line up with TRBD1. The germline V gene encodes CDR1 SGHVS and CDR2 FNYEAQ. Trimming removed 1 base from V and 4 bases from J; junction bases left unmatched: 6. The CDR3 extends over 15 amino acids. CDR3: CASSLEDRGSYEQYF. CDR3 nucleotides: TGTGCCAGCAGCTTAGAAGACAGGGGTTCGTACGAGCAGTACTTC.

This clonotype came up many times. The chain couples TRBV18 to TRBJ1-5; 8 bases are shared with TRBD1. This CDR3 contains 16 residues. From germline, CDR1 is KGHSH and CDR2 LQKENI. V trimming: 3 bases; J trimming: 4 bases; junction bases outside the gene matches: 8. CDR3 DNA sequence: TGTGCCAGCTCACCTCGAGGGGACAGGCAGAATCAGCCCCAGCATTTT. Amino acids: CASSPRGDRQNQPQHF.

This clonotype was found many times. The chain uses TRBV25-1 and TRBJ2-2; 7 bases fit TRBD2. The length of the CDR3 is 16 residues. Germline trimming cut 0 bases from V and 7 bases from J; bases unmatched to any gene: 8. CDR1 is MGHDK, CDR2 SYGVNS, per germline. The CDR3 DNA reads TGTGCCAGCAGTGAATACTATAGAGGGAGGGACGGGGAGCTGTTTTTT. Amino acid sequence: CASSEYYRGRDGELFF. The complete variable domain, with remaining parts taken from reference TRBV25-1 and TRBJ2-2, reads EADIYQTPRYLVIGTGKKITLECSQTMGHDKMYWYQQDPGMELHLIHYSYGVNSTEKGDLSSESTVSRIRTEHFPLTLESARPSHTSQYLCASSEYYRGRDGELFFGEGSRLTVL.

This clonotype has only a few counts. V gene TRBV7-8 combines with J gene TRBJ2-7; D not resolved. Trimming took 1 base from V and 6 from J, leaving 7 bases between them. The CDR3 covers 12 residues. The germline CDR1 and CDR2 sequences are SGHVS and FQNEAQ. The CDR3 sequence is CASSLGAAEQYF. As DNA, the CDR3 is TGTGCCAGCAGCTTAGGGGCTGCCGAGCAGTACTTC.

The chain has TRBV4-3 and TRBJ2-3; D possibly uses TRBD1 or TRBD2 (5 bases each). The CDR3 covers 14 residues. Germline CDR1 and CDR2: LGHNA and YSLEER. V lost 4 bases, J lost 6 bases, and 14 bases lay in between. The CDR3 spells CASSPAPGTDTQYF. CDR3 DNA sequence: TGCGCCAGCAGCCCTGCCCCCGGGACGGATACGCAGTATTTT.

This clonotype was counted only a few times. The chain combines TRBV7-2 with TRBJ2-6; D uncertain. Trimming took 6 bases from V and 0 from J, leaving 3 bases between them. Germline V gene sequence: CDR1 SGHTA, CDR2 FQGNSA. The CDR3 runs 13 residues. CDR3 in DNA: TGTGCCAGCAGTATCTCTGGGGCCAACGTCCTGACTTTC. Protein sequence: CASSISGANVLTF.

This clonotype appeared many times. CDR3 loop: CASSQVGGTEAFF. CDR3 nucleotides: TGCGCCAGCAGCCAGGTAGGGGGCACTGAAGCTTTCTTT. The chain combines TRBV4-3 with TRBJ1-1, with TRBD1 as a possible D gene (6 bases). The CDR3 extends over 13 amino acids. V was cut by 3 bases and J by 4 bases, with 9 bases left in between. Germline loops: CDR1 LGHNA, CDR2 YSLEER.

The chain combines TRBV20-1 with TRBJ2-3, with TRBD1 matching 10 bases. The CDR3 consists of 13 residues. Germline values: CDR1 DFQATT, CDR2 SNEGSKA (reference sequence). The CDR3 nucleotides are TGCATCCCGGGACAGGGGAGCACAGATACGCAGTATTTT. This translates into CIPGQGSTDTQYF.

This clonotype has a handful of counts. V gene TRBV6-1 combines with J gene TRBJ2-4; a possible D gene is TRBD2 (5 bases). Germline V gene lookup returns CDR1 MNHNS and CDR2 SASEGT. Trimming took off 6 bases at V and 0 bases at J, with 12 bases between the two ends. The CDR3 totals 15 residues. CDR3 sequence (DNA): TGTGCCAGCAGAGACGACTACCAAGCCAAAAACATTCAGTACTTC. This encodes CASRDDYQAKNIQYF.

The chain has TRBV7-2 and TRBJ2-7, with unresolved D. The germline V gene has CDR1 SGHTA and CDR2 FQGNSA. The CDR3 has 13 amino acids. V lost 5 bases to trimming and J lost 7 bases, with 15 bases between them. CDR3 DNA: TGTGCCAGCAGCGCCCGACAAATGCTAGAGCAGTACTTC. Protein: CASSARQMLEQYF. Looking up the rest from reference TRBV7-2 and TRBJ2-7 gives the full variable domain: GAGVSQSPSNKVTEKGKDVELRCDPISGHTALYWYRQSLGQGLEFLIYFQGNSAPDKSGLPSDRFSAERTGGSVSTLTIQRTQQEDSAVYLCASSARQMLEQYFGPGTRLTVT.

This clonotype was detected only a few times. This chain connects TRBV7-3 to TRBJ2-2; D gene ambiguous. CDR3 length: 16 amino acids. Germline CDR1 SGHTA, CDR2 FQGTGA. Trimming left V 1 base short and J 0 bases short, with 9 bases between. The DNA for the CDR3 is TGTGCCAGCAGCTTAAACTCTCTTGCGAACACCGGGGAGCTGTTTTTT. Translating gives CASSLNSLANTGELFF.

The sample holds a few counts of this clonotype. The chain recombines TRBV12-3 or TRBV12-4 with TRBJ1-1; D possibly corresponds to TRBD1 (6 bases). V lost 2 bases and J 3 bases, leaving 10 bases between the germline ends. The CDR3 contains 14 residues. The CDR3: CASSLWGRDTEAFF. The DNA for the CDR3 is TGTGCCAGCAGTTTATGGGGGCGGGACACTGAAGCTTTCTTT.